This T cell receptor (beta chain) was recorded in a study of identical twins. Template switching introduced a universal primer site, and the cDNA bore unique molecular identifiers. TCRdb redid the calling of the 5' RACE reads with MiXCR, one entry per CDR3 protein. The sample carries 500,000 or so distinct CDR3 sequences, less than 25% recorded once. There are 14 residues in the CDR3. V lost 10 bases, J lost 5 bases, and 8 bases stayed unmatched. Germline V lookup: CDR1 ENHRY, CDR2 SYGVKD. This clonotype has a handful of counts. The sample also formed part of further work on T cells expressing NK-cell markers.

This TCR came from a woman between 18 and 29 years old in good health. J is TRBJ2-1 and V is TRBV10-3; TRBD1 aligns across 10 bases. The sample consisted of CD4+ T cells sorted from blood. The CDR3, as DNA: TGTGCCACGACCGGGACAGGGGTGAACAATGAGCAGTTCTTC. As protein: CATTGTGVNNEQFF.